A selection of T cell receptor beta chains follows, all from one sample in a study of blood T cell repertoires in COVID-19. Only in-frame clones appear in the TCRdb table, and some are missing; sequencing was by immunoSEQ multiplex PCR. The data show over 200,000 clones, 65% to 85% seen once. Source material: peripheral blood. The receptors here all came from a man older than 75 with acute or convalescent COVID-19. Each CDR3 is given with its conserved first and last residue. D genes are given only for firm matches. Expanded clones are given a class, and other clones once, few, many or no size at all.

D: NA
J: TRBJ1-3
size: NA
V: TRBV19
CDR3: CASSSKEGVHTIYF
DNA: TGTGCCAGTAGTTCCAAGGAAGGGGTACACACCATATATTTT

D: NA
J: TRBJ2-1
size: NA
V: TRBV6-4
CDR3: CASSSGAGRNEQFF
DNA: TGTGCCAGCAGTTCAGGGGCCGGGAGGAATGAGCAGTTCTTC

D: TRBD2
J: TRBJ2-3
size: NA
V: TRBV6-1
CDR3: CASSALPGLALSTDTQYF
DNA: TGTGCCAGCAGTGCCCTACCGGGACTAGCTCTTTCCACAGATACGCAGTATTTT

D: TRBD1
J: TRBJ1-1
size: NA
V: TRBV3-1/TRBV3-2
CDR3: CASSHRGGLNTEAFF
DNA: TGTGCCAGCAGCCACCGAGGGGGCCTGAACACTGAAGCTTTCTTT

D: TRBD2
J: TRBJ2-1
size: NA
V: TRBV2
CDR3: CAGRLAGGYNEQFF
DNA: TGTGCCGGGCGGCTAGCGGGGGGATACAATGAGCAGTTCTTC

D: NA
J: TRBJ1-5
size: NA
V: TRBV6-5
CDR3: CASSYSSSNQPQHF
DNA: TGTGCCAGCAGTTACTCGTCAAGCAATCAGCCCCAGCATTTT

D: NA
J: TRBJ2-7
size: NA
V: TRBV19
CDR3: CASSRGLPSSYEQYF
DNA: TGTGCCAGTAGTCGGGGACTTCCCTCCTCCTACGAGCAGTACTTC

D: NA
J: TRBJ1-6
size: once
V: TRBV7-2
CDR3: CASSSPSGHRNNSPLHF
DNA: TGTGCCAGCAGCTCCCCTTCAGGACATCGGAATAATTCACCCCTCCACTTT

D: NA
J: TRBJ2-7
size: few
V: TRBV28
CDR3: CASTDSSNYEQYF
DNA: TGTGCCAGCACCGACAGCTCAAACTACGAGCAGTACTTC

D: TRBD1
J: TRBJ1-1
size: NA
V: TRBV27
CDR3: CASSTQGGGINTEAFF
DNA: TGTGCCAGCAGTACTCAAGGAGGGGGCATCAACACTGAAGCTTTCTTT

D: NA
J: TRBJ1-6
size: NA
V: TRBV7-3
CDR3: CASSRTGARGSPLHF
DNA: TGTGCCAGCAGCCGTACAGGCGCCCGCGGTTCACCCCTCCACTTT

D: NA
J: TRBJ2-2
size: NA
V: TRBV19
CDR3: CASRSRGNTGELFF
DNA: TGTGCCAGTAGGTCCAGGGGTAACACCGGGGAGCTGTTTTTT

D: NA
J: TRBJ2-6
size: NA
V: TRBV30
CDR3: CAWSFGTLSSGANVLTF
DNA: TGTGCCTGGAGTTTTGGGACACTAAGCTCTGGGGCCAACGTCCTGACTTTC

D: NA
J: TRBJ1-2
size: NA
V: TRBV27
CDR3: CASSPRGYGYTF
DNA: TGTGCCAGCAGCCCCAGGGGCTATGGCTACACCTTC

D: TRBD2
J: TRBJ2-1
size: NA
V: TRBV5-6
CDR3: CASSFTSSGSSYNEQFF
DNA: TGTGCCAGCAGCTTCACGTCTAGCGGGAGCTCCTACAATGAGCAGTTCTTC

D: TRBD1
J: TRBJ1-2
size: NA
V: TRBV5-1
CDR3: CASSSSGQTIYGYTF
DNA: TGCGCCAGCAGCTCCTCGGGACAGACTATCTATGGCTACACCTTC

D: TRBD2
J: TRBJ2-1
size: NA
V: TRBV24-1
CDR3: CATSDLPRLSGSDEQFF
DNA: TGTGCCACCAGTGATTTGCCTCGACTGAGCGGGAGCGATGAGCAGTTCTTC

D: NA
J: TRBJ1-2
size: NA
V: TRBV28
CDR3: CASRPSSGIGGYTF
DNA: TGTGCCAGCAGGCCATCCTCAGGGATTGGTGGCTACACCTTC

D: NA
J: TRBJ1-4
size: NA
V: TRBV5-1
CDR3: CASSFGGAANEKLFF
DNA: TGCGCCAGCAGCTTCGGTGGGGCGGCTAATGAAAAACTGTTTTTT

D: TRBD2
J: TRBJ2-4
size: NA
V: TRBV19
CDR3: CASKSVGLAENIQYF
DNA: TGTGCCAGTAAATCTGTCGGACTAGCGGAAAACATTCAGTACTTC

D: TRBD1
J: TRBJ2-1
size: NA
V: TRBV24-1
CDR3: CATSDPGGRSYNEQFF
DNA: TGTGCCACCAGTGACCCAGGGGGCCGCTCCTACAATGAGCAGTTCTTC

D: TRBD1
J: TRBJ1-5
size: NA
V: TRBV19
CDR3: CASSIGTALQPQHF
DNA: TGTGCCAGTAGTATCGGGACAGCCCTTCAGCCCCAGCATTTT

D: NA
J: TRBJ2-1
size: once
V: TRBV2
CDR3: CASRGMAGAYNEQFF
DNA: TGTGCCAGCAGGGGAATGGCGGGGGCGTACAATGAGCAGTTCTTC

D: NA
J: TRBJ2-1
size: NA
V: TRBV5-1
CDR3: CASSLSGLGELKQFF
DNA: TGCGCCAGCAGCCTTTCAGGACTCGGGGAGTTAAAGCAGTTCTTC

D: TRBD2
J: TRBJ2-7
size: NA
V: TRBV18
CDR3: CASSKDRGGLAGETYEQYF
DNA: TGTGCCAGCTCAAAGGACAGGGGAGGACTAGCGGGGGAAACCTACGAGCAGTACTTC

D: NA
J: TRBJ2-3
size: NA
V: TRBV2
CDR3: CASSRGATASTDTQYF
DNA: TGTGCCAGCAGTAGGGGCGCGACAGCTAGCACAGATACGCAGTATTTT

D: NA
J: TRBJ1-4
size: NA
V: TRBV10-3
CDR3: CAISESQGGREKLFF
DNA: TGTGCCATCAGTGAGTCCCAGGGTGGACGTGAAAAACTGTTTTTT

D: NA
J: TRBJ1-6
size: NA
V: TRBV28
CDR3: CASLAGPTPNSPLHF
DNA: TGTGCCAGCCTTGCGGGTCCTACCCCTAATTCACCCCTCCACTTT

D: TRBD1
J: TRBJ2-7
size: NA
V: TRBV2
CDR3: CASREDRGSSEQYF
DNA: TGTGCCAGCAGAGAGGACAGGGGAAGTAGCGAGCAGTACTTC

D: NA
J: TRBJ1-1
size: NA
V: TRBV6-5
CDR3: CACWGPGTEAFF
DNA: TGTGCCTGTTGGGGCCCCGGGACTGAAGCTTTCTTT

D: NA
J: TRBJ2-1
size: once
V: TRBV24-1
CDR3: CATSDKLALGGHEQFF
DNA: TGTGCCACCAGTGATAAACTAGCCCTAGGGGGCCATGAGCAGTTCTTC

D: NA
J: TRBJ1-6
size: NA
V: TRBV19
CDR3: CASSMIRVTNSPLHF
DNA: TGTGCCAGTAGTATGATCCGGGTGACGAATTCACCCCTCCACTTT

D: NA
J: TRBJ2-3
size: NA
V: TRBV11-3
CDR3: CASSVGADTDTQYF
DNA: TGTGCCAGCAGCGTGGGGGCCGATACAGATACGCAGTATTTT

D: TRBD2
J: TRBJ2-1
size: NA
V: TRBV3-1/TRBV3-2
CDR3: CASSQGPGTSGGKQFF
DNA: TGTGCCAGCAGCCAAGGCCCCGGGACTAGCGGAGGGAAGCAGTTCTTC

D: TRBD2
J: TRBJ2-5
size: NA
V: TRBV27
CDR3: CASSLSGLAKTQYF
DNA: TGTGCCAGCAGTTTATCGGGACTAGCGAAGACCCAGTACTTC

D: TRBD2
J: TRBJ2-3
size: NA
V: TRBV5-1
CDR3: CASSPGLVDHTDTQYF
DNA: TGCGCCAGCAGCCCGGGACTAGTCGACCACACAGATACGCAGTATTTT

D: NA
J: TRBJ1-2
size: NA
V: TRBV3-1/TRBV3-2
CDR3: CASSQEVRSFYGYTF
DNA: TGTGCCAGCAGCCAAGAAGTTCGTAGTTTCTATGGCTACACCTTC

D: TRBD2
J: TRBJ2-3
size: NA
V: TRBV6-5
CDR3: CAILRGSGRTDTQYF
DNA: TGTGCCATCCTAAGGGGGAGCGGGAGGACAGATACGCAGTATTTT

D: TRBD2
J: TRBJ2-1
size: NA
V: TRBV9
CDR3: CASRRPGTSGRNEQFF
DNA: TGTGCCAGCAGACGACCCGGGACTAGCGGGAGGAATGAGCAGTTCTTC

D: NA
J: TRBJ2-3
size: NA
V: TRBV7-8
CDR3: CASSLAASVRGADTDTQYF
DNA: TGTGCCAGCAGCTTAGCCGCTTCGGTCCGGGGGGCCGACACAGATACGCAGTATTTT

D: NA
J: TRBJ2-5
size: NA
V: TRBV3-1/TRBV3-2
CDR3: CASSPGLIRETQYF
DNA: TGTGCCAGCAGCCCGGGACTTATCCGAGAGACCCAGTACTTC

D: TRBD1
J: TRBJ2-2
size: NA
V: TRBV28
CDR3: CASSLRGTGFTGELFF
DNA: TGTGCCAGCAGTTTAAGGGGGACAGGCTTTACCGGGGAGCTGTTTTTT

D: NA
J: TRBJ2-7
size: NA
V: TRBV5-4
CDR3: CASSLVSGSYEQYF
DNA: TGTGCCAGCAGCTTGGTCAGCGGATCCTACGAGCAGTACTTC

D: TRBD1
J: TRBJ1-2
size: once
V: TRBV6-5
CDR3: CASRNLQGVRGYTF
DNA: TGTGCCAGCAGGAACCTTCAGGGGGTAAGAGGCTACACCTTC

D: NA
J: TRBJ2-7
size: few
V: TRBV11-2
CDR3: CASSLGLPSRTPYEQYF
DNA: TGTGCCAGCAGCTTAGGCCTGCCATCAAGGACACCCTACGAGCAGTACTTC

D: NA
J: TRBJ1-4
size: NA
V: TRBV18
CDR3: CASSPWSRPGEKLFF
DNA: TGTGCCAGCTCACCATGGAGCCGCCCGGGTGAAAAACTGTTTTTT

D: TRBD2
J: TRBJ2-1
size: few
V: TRBV28
CDR3: CASSLSLGLGTMLNEQFF
DNA: TGTGCCAGCAGTTTATCGTTGGGGTTGGGGACTATGCTCAATGAGCAGTTCTTC

D: NA
J: TRBJ1-2
size: once
V: TRBV10-3
CDR3: CAIRPDERDGYTF
DNA: TGTGCCATCAGGCCCGACGAACGGGATGGCTACACCTTC

D: NA
J: TRBJ2-7
size: NA
V: TRBV6-6
CDR3: CASSLLGAITYEQYF
DNA: TGTGCCAGCAGCCTGCTGGGGGCTATAACCTACGAGCAGTACTTC

D: TRBD1
J: TRBJ2-4
size: NA
V: TRBV28
CDR3: CASRTGGKNIQYF
DNA: TGTGCCAGCAGGACAGGGGGAAAAAACATTCAGTACTTC

D: TRBD2
J: TRBJ2-1
size: NA
V: TRBV10-2
CDR3: CASSGLAGVYNEQFF
DNA: TGCGCCAGCAGTGGACTAGCGGGAGTTTACAATGAGCAGTTCTTC

D: TRBD1
J: TRBJ2-7
size: NA
V: TRBV5-1
CDR3: CASSFGQGGYEQYF
DNA: TGCGCCAGCAGCTTTGGACAGGGTGGTTACGAGCAGTACTTC

D: TRBD1
J: TRBJ2-7
size: NA
V: TRBV2
CDR3: CASSVTGGRNEQYF
DNA: TGTGCCAGCAGTGTGACAGGGGGCCGGAACGAGCAGTACTTC

D: TRBD2
J: TRBJ2-3
size: NA
V: TRBV11-2
CDR3: CASSLDAGLAVTDTQYF
DNA: TGTGCCAGCAGCTTAGATGCGGGACTAGCGGTCACAGATACGCAGTATTTT

D: NA
J: TRBJ1-1
size: NA
V: TRBV19
CDR3: CASTPSHRVEAFF
DNA: TGTGCCAGTACCCCATCCCACAGGGTTGAAGCTTTCTTT

D: NA
J: TRBJ1-6
size: NA
V: TRBV3-1/TRBV3-2
CDR3: CASSQDSRVNSPLHF
DNA: TGTGCCAGCAGCCAAGATTCCAGGGTTAATTCACCCCTCCACTTT

D: TRBD1
J: TRBJ2-7
size: once
V: TRBV12-3/TRBV12-4
CDR3: CASSMGQIYEQYF
DNA: TGTGCCAGCAGTATGGGACAGATCTACGAGCAGTACTTC

D: NA
J: TRBJ2-2
size: NA
V: TRBV7-3
CDR3: CASSLNSGVTGELFF
DNA: TGTGCCAGCAGCTTAAATTCAGGGGTGACCGGGGAGCTGTTTTTT

D: NA
J: TRBJ1-1
size: NA
V: TRBV6-5
CDR3: CASMGSNTEAFF
DNA: TGTGCCAGCATGGGCAGCAACACTGAAGCTTTCTTT

D: TRBD1
J: TRBJ1-2
size: NA
V: TRBV9
CDR3: CASSDRGGYGYTF
DNA: TGTGCCAGCAGTGACAGGGGAGGCTATGGCTACACCTTC